This T cell receptor (beta chain) is from a study of regulatory T cells in long-lasting Graves disease. Study findings and constraints: TCR diversity was lower in persistent Graves' patients than in newly diagnosed ones.

Arm-PCR of CDR3 regions and iRepertoire HTBI primers were used to build TCR beta libraries. In the authors' workflow: The samples included 62 TRBV and about 13 TRBJ segments. TCRdb ran MiXCR on the multiplex PCR reads and lists one entry per CDR3 protein. Here the V and J calls rest on TCRdb's processing, not on the authors' analysis. The data contain hundreds of thousands of distinct CDR3 sequences, about 16% of them seen just once; the ten biggest clones take up more than 15%. Remarks on this clonotype: Its antigen is as yet unknown.

The CDR3 is made up of 16 amino acids. Trimming cost V 5 bases and J 1 base; bases outside gene matches: 8. Germline CDR1 SGHRS, CDR2 YFSETQ. Described time point: newly diagnosed GD, antithyroid drugs for less than 3 months. The TCR library was prepared using RNA isolated from PBMCs. These records were also assigned to another study, of T cells in Graves' hyperthyroidism and ophthalmopathy. That work adds: When the TCR CDR3 underwent first-round RT-PCR, the HTBI primer set was used.

The chain combines TRBV5-1 with TRBJ2-3; 9 bases map to TRBD2. Specimen: peripheral blood mononuclear cells (PBMCs), collected at new diagnosis, from a patient treated with antithyroid drugs. The clonotype was recovered from a young woman with Graves disease. The CDR3 spells CASSSGGGAGTDTQYF. CDR3 bases: TGCGCCAGCAGTAGTGGCGGGGGGGCCGGCACAGATACGCAGTATTTT.